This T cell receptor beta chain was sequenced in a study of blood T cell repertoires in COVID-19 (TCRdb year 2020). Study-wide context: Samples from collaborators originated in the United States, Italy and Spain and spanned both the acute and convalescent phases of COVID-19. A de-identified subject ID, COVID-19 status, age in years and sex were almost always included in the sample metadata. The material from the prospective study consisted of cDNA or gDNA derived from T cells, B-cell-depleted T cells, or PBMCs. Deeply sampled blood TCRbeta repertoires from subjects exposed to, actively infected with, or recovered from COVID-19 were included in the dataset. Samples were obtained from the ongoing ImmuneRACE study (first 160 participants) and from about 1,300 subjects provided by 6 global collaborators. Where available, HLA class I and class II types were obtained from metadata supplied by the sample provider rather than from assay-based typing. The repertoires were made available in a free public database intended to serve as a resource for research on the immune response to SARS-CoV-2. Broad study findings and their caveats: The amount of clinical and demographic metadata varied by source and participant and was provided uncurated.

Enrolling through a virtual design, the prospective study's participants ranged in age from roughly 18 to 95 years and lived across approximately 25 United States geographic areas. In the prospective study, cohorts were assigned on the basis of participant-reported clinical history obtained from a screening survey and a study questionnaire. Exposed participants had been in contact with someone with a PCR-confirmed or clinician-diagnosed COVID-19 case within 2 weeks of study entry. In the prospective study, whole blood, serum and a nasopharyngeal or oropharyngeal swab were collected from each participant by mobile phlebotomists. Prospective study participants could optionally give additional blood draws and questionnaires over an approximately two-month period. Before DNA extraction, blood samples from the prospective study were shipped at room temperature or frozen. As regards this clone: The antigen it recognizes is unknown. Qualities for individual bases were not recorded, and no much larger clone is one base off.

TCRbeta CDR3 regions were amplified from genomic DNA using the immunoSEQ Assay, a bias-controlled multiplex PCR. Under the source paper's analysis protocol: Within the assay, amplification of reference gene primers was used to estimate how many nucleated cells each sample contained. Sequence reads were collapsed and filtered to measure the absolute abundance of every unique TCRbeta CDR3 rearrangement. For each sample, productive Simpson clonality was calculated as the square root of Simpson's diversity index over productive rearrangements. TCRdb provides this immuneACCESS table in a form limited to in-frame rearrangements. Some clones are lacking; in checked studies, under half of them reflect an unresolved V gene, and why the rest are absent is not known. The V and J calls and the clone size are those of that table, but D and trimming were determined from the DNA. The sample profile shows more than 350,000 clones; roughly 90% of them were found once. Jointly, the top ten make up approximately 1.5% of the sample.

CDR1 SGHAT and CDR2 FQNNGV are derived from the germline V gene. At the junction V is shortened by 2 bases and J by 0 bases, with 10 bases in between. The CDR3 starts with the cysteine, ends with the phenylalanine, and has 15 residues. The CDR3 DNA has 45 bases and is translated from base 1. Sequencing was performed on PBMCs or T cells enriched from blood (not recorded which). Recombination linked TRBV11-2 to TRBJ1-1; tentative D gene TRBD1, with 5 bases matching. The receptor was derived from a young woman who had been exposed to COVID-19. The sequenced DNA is TGTGCCAGCAGCTTACAGACAGCTATGAACACTGAAGCTTTCTTT. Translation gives CASSLQTAMNTEAFF. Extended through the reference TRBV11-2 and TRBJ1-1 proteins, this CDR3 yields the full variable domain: EAGVAQSPRYKIIEKRQSVAFWCNPISGHATLYWYQQILGQGPKLLIQFQNNGVVDDSQLPKDRFSAERLKGVDSTLKIQPAKLEDSAVYLCASSLQTAMNTEAFFGQGTRLTVV.